This T cell receptor beta chain was sequenced in a study of blood T cells in healthy people across ages. Study-wide points: Higher diversity and more naive CD4+ cells were features of long-lived donors, compared to aged donors.

Germline V lookup: CDR1 DFQATT, CDR2 SNEGSKA (reference sequence). The CDR3 spans 16 residues. Combining a sample-barcoded 5' primer with a J-beta primer mix, a second PCR ran for about 7 to 11 cycles. A template-switch adaptor containing 12 random nucleotides labeled each cDNA molecule. TCRdb processed the 5' RACE reads anew with MiXCR; each CDR3 protein has one entry. The data contain about 1.7 million distinct CDR3 sequences, approximately 28% of them singletons. Samples each had at least 5 micrograms of total RNA extracted. As regards this clonotype: What it binds is not known. At one boundary the junction diverges from the germline segment, which might be a read error.

This clonotype was sampled from a woman in her twenties or thirties in good health. V and J are TRBV20-1 and TRBJ2-7, with TRBD1 matching over 8 bases. The sample was blood. The CDR3 coding sequence is TGCGGTGCTAGAGACCGCGTGACAGGGGCGGTTGACGAGCAGTACTTC. As protein: CGARDRVTGAVDEQYF.